The 6 T cell receptor beta chains presented below share a single source sample, sequenced in a study of Graves' ophthalmopathy and Graves' hyperthyroidism (dated 2018 in TCRdb). Sequencing relied on an Illumina HiSeq 2000. TCR beta CDR3 regions were amplified from RNA transcripts for repertoire sequencing. The first round was an RT-PCR using HTBI primers with the Qiagen OneStep RT-PCR kit, and this first round was followed by a second-round multiplex PCR, then size selection and purification. TCRdb redid the processing of the public reads, applying fastp at Q25 and MiXCR, and retained in-frame beta chains. A single entry per CDR3 protein holds the most common genes and DNA from its merged rows. Counted in this sample were under 800,000 distinct CDR3 sequences; approximately 21% of them appeared once. The biggest ten clones account for about 6.6% of the sample. Sequencing was done on a sample of peripheral blood. Receptors originate from a woman aged 18 to 35 with stable Graves' hyperthyroidism. Some clones in this sample may be carry-over from other donors' samples. Donor details come from another sample of the same person, matched by shared clones.

At least ten counts were recorded for this clonotype. This sequence joins TRBV20-1 and TRBJ2-5, with D possibly TRBD1 on 5 matching bases. CDR3 length equals 12 residues. The germline V gene has CDR1 DFQATT and CDR2 SNEGSKA (reference sequence). V gave up 1 base and J gave up 9 bases, with 12 bases separating them. The CDR3, as DNA: TGCAGTGCTAGAGCAGGGATGTCCCCCCAGTACTTC. The encoded protein is CSARAGMSPQYF.

This clonotype was seen more than once but under ten times. The rearrangement joins TRBV24-1 to TRBJ2-7, with D possibly matching TRBD1 (5 bases). V dropped 2 bases and J dropped 2 bases, with 12 bases sitting between them. Germline V lookup: CDR1 KGHDR, CDR2 SFDVKD. The CDR3 contains 15 residues. CDR3 region: CATSDCPGITYEQYF. The CDR3 bases are TGTGCCACCAGTGATTGCCCAGGGATCACCTACGAGCAGTACTTC.

This clonotype was observed a handful of times. An end of the junction differs from the germline gene, which may be a read error. V gene TRBV5-1 combines with J gene TRBJ1-1; D is uncertain. Germline values: CDR1 SGHRS, CDR2 YFSETQ. This CDR3 comprises 15 residues. CDR3 nucleotides: TGCGCCAGCAGCTTGGTTCCGGGGTCACGAACTGAAGCTTTCTTC. Protein sequence: CASSLVPGSRTEAFF.

The V call is TRBV30, the J call TRBJ1-5; D is undetermined. V dropped 3 bases and J dropped 6 bases, with 3 bases sitting between them. Germline CDR1 is GTSNPN and CDR2 is SVGIG (reference sequence). The CDR3 covers 10 residues. The CDR3 nucleotides are TGTGCCTGGAGGGTTCAGCCCCAGCATTTT. Its translation: CAWRVQPQHF.

This clonotype was seen many times. The J gene is TRBJ2-7, the V gene TRBV28; either TRBD1 or TRBD2 may fit D (5 bases each). CDR3 length equals 14 residues. Germline V gene data show CDR1 as MDHEN and CDR2 as SYDVKM. V was pared by 3 bases and J by 2 bases, with 11 bases between. The chain's CDR3 is CASSFPGTPYEQYF. As DNA, the CDR3 is TGTGCCAGCAGTTTTCCCGGGACCCCCTACGAGCAGTACTTC.

The table lists this clonotype with many counts. V and J are TRBV5-1 and TRBJ2-5, with 7 bases identical to TRBD1. CDR3 length: 14 residues. J gave up 6 bases and V 2 bases, and 7 bases lay outside the gene matches. Germline CDR1 is SGHRS and CDR2 is YFSETQ. CDR3 sequence reads: CASSFGQELKTQYF. In nucleotides, the CDR3 is TGCGCCAGCAGCTTCGGACAGGAGCTAAAGACCCAGTACTTC.